This TCR beta chain comes out of a study of T-cell reconstitution after alpha-beta-depleted transplantation in children. Per germline, CDR1 KGHDR and CDR2 SFDVKD. The CDR3 has 15 amino acids. Trimming removed 2 bases from V and 8 bases from J, with 15 bases in between. Unique molecular identifiers were used in preparing the TCRbeta library. TCRdb redid the calling of the PCR reads with MiXCR, one entry per CDR3 protein. The sample consists of about 610,000 distinct CDR3 sequences, approximately 10% of them appearing once. This clonotype was observed a few times. The input for sequencing was PBMCs from the stem cell graft donor, taken from the stem cell graft. The chain is built from TRBV24-1 and TRBJ2-1; the D gene is possibly TRBD2 (5 bases). The TCR was taken from a human donor who donated a stem cell graft to a child with acute myeloid leukemia. The DNA of the CDR3 is TGTGCCACCAGTGATTGGAGTCTAAGGACTGATGAGCAGTTCTTC. Translated: CATSDWSLRTDEQFF.